The rows below give T cell receptor beta chains drawn from one sample of a study of Graves' ophthalmopathy and Graves' hyperthyroidism. Each CDR3 protein gets one entry after TCRdb re-called the multiplex PCR reads with MiXCR. The data hold about 400,000 distinct CDR3 sequences, with around 17% observed a single time. The sequenced sample was peripheral blood. All receptors come from a woman aged 18-29 years with Graves' ophthalmopathy. Each CDR3 is given with its conserved first and last residue. Fields, in order: V gene, D gene, clone size, J gene, CDR3 protein, CDR3 DNA. The D gene is left open where the match is weak. Part of the rows lack a size; the others show once, few, many or a class for expanded clones.

>TRBV12-3/TRBV12-4|TRBD1|many|TRBJ2-5
CASSSGTAGTQYF
TGTGCCAGCAGTTCGGGGACAGCCGGGACCCAGTACTTC
>TRBV27|TRBD1|many|TRBJ1-6
CASSSREQGAFNSPLHF
TGTGCCAGCAGTTCCAGAGAACAGGGGGCGTTCAATTCACCCCTCCACTTT
>TRBV10-3|TRBD1|many|TRBJ2-2
CAIRGQGRTGELFF
TGTGCCATCAGAGGACAGGGACGGACCGGGGAGCTGTTTTTT
>TRBV28|TRBD2|NA|TRBJ2-5
CASSVLAGGETQYF
TGTGCCAGCAGTGTTCTAGCGGGAGGAGAGACCCAGTACTTC
>TRBV6-2/TRBV6-3|TRBD1|many|TRBJ2-7
CASSASGGGYEQYF
TGTGCCAGCAGTGCCTCAGGGGGCGGATACGAGCAGTACTTC
>TRBV27|NA|many|TRBJ1-5
CASSQGWVSNQPQHF
TGTGCCAGCAGCCAAGGTTGGGTTAGCAATCAGCCCCAGCATTTT
>TRBV6-1|TRBD1|NA|TRBJ2-7
CASRPDRGSGYEQYF
TGTGCCAGCAGACCCGACAGGGGGTCCGGGTACGAGCAGTACTTC
>TRBV20-1|TRBD2|NA|TRBJ2-5
CSARDVRALAGVSETQYF
TGCAGTGCTAGAGATGTCCGGGCGCTAGCGGGGGTATCGGAGACCCAGTACTTC
>TRBV9|TRBD2|once|TRBJ2-5
CASSLASGLRETQYF
TGTGCCAGCAGCCTAGCTTCGGGACTAAGAGAGACCCAGTACTTC
>TRBV28|TRBD1|many|TRBJ1-1
CASSSPTGRVLGAFF
TGTGCCAGCAGCTCGCCGACAGGGAGGGTTTTAGGAGCTTTCTTT
>TRBV12-3/TRBV12-4|NA|many|TRBJ1-5
CASSSRPGTAVKPQHF
TGTGCCAGCAGCTCCCGACCTGGGACCGCGGTGAAGCCCCAGCATTTT
>TRBV12-3/TRBV12-4|NA|many|TRBJ2-7
CASSPGGRLPEQYF
TGTGCCAGCAGTCCGGGTGGGCGGCTTCCAGAGCAGTACTTC
>TRBV20-1|TRBD1|NA|TRBJ1-1
CSARPGQGNPEAFF
TGCAGTGCTAGACCGGGACAGGGGAATCCTGAAGCTTTCTTT
>TRBV6-2/TRBV6-3|NA|NA|TRBJ2-7
CASGSMSEQYF
TGTGCCAGCGGGTCTATGTCCGAGCAGTACTTC
>TRBV11-1|TRBD2|many|TRBJ2-2
CASSLSSGLAGANTGELFF
TGTGCCAGCAGCTTATCATCTGGACTAGCGGGAGCGAACACCGGGGAGCTGTTTTTT
>TRBV12-3/TRBV12-4|NA|many|TRBJ2-7
CASSSGWDRTYEQYF
TGTGCCAGCAGTTCCGGATGGGACCGAACCTACGAGCAGTACTTC
>TRBV6-5|NA|many|TRBJ2-7
CASSSPRDTPYEQYF
TGTGCCAGCAGTTCCCCAAGGGACACCCCCTACGAGCAGTACTTC
>TRBV6-5|NA|NA|TRBJ1-1
CASSYQGKLNTEAFF
TGTGCCAGCAGTTATCAGGGAAAACTTAACACTGAAGCTTTCTTT
>TRBV12-3/TRBV12-4|TRBD1|once|TRBJ2-5
CASSLPGQGAGGTQYF
TGTGCCAGCAGTTTACCGGGACAGGGGGCGGGTGGGACCCAGTACTTC
>TRBV4-2|TRBD2|many|TRBJ2-7
CASSQGPSGGSSYEQYF
TGTGCCAGCAGCCAAGGACCTAGCGGGGGCAGCTCCTACGAGCAGTACTTC